The source of this TCR beta chain is a study of OX40 agonist ivuxolimab in advanced cancers. Study-wide results and limits: Both CD4+ and CD8+ T cell populations in blood had undergone clonal expansion by week 6 at 0.1 to 3.0 mg/kg. The 0.1-3.0 mg/kg partial responders had among the lowest clonal expansion.

As for this clone: Its cognate antigen is unknown.

Clones were sequenced by immunoSEQ multiplex PCR, and TCRdb holds only the in-frame ones, with some missing. The sample contains fewer than 70,000 clones, approximately 87% of which appear only once. The TCR originated in an adult with an advanced solid tumor such as melanoma, head and neck, liver or kidney cancer. The source material was CD4+ or CD8+ T cells sorted from blood, sampled in a trial of the OX40 agonist ivuxolimab.

This chain's CDR3 is CASSLPTPYEQYF. CDR3 sequence (DNA): TGTGCCAGCAGTTTGCCCACCCCCTACGAGCAGTACTTC. The genes are TRBV28 and TRBJ2-7; no firm D call. Trimming took 3 bases from V and 2 from J, leaving 8 bases between them. Germline values: CDR1 MDHEN, CDR2 SYDVKM. CDR3 size: 13 residues.